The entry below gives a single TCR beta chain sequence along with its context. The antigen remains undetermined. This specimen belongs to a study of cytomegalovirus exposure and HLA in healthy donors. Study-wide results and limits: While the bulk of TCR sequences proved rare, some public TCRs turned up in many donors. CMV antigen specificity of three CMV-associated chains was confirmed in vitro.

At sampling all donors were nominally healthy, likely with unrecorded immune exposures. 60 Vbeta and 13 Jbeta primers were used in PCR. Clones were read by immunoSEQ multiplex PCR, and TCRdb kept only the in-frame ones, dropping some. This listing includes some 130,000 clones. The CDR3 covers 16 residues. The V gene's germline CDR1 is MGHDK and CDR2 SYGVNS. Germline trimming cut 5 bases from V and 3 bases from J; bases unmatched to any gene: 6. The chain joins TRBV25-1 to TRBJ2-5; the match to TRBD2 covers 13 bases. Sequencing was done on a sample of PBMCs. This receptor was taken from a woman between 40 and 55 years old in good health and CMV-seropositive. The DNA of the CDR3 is TGTGCCAGCAGTCCATCACTAGCGGGGGGGGAAGAGACCCAGTACTTC. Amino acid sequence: CASSPSLAGGEETQYF.